This entry concerns a single T cell receptor beta chain. The antigen is unknown. Vbeta (60) and Jbeta (13) primers were used in the PCR. Sequencing was performed with immunoSEQ multiplex PCR; in TCRdb, only in-frame clones are kept and a portion is missing. The table has under 200,000 clones, around 82% seen once. The CDR3 has 14 residues. Germline CDR1 SGHDN, CDR2 FVKESK. Trimming at V came to 1 base and at J to 6 bases, leaving 4 bases not matched to a gene. The data derive from a study of cytomegalovirus exposure and HLA in healthy donors. Study-level information: Unique TCR beta sequences numbering 120 million or so came from about 180 million T cells in an earlier analysis.

Study results and limitations: Among TCR beta chains, those listed as cytomegalovirus-associated numbered over 150.

V and J are TRBV14 and TRBJ2-7, with 9 bases that match TRBD1. The sample was PBMCs. The source is a man in his forties in good health and CMV-seronegative. CDR3: CASSQVQGASEQYF. The CDR3 region has the DNA TGTGCCAGCAGCCAAGTACAGGGGGCGTCCGAGCAGTACTTC.